This TCR beta chain emerged from a study of blood T cell repertoires in COVID-19. Looking at the study overall: Samples came from the United States, Italy and Spain, spanning acute and convalescent COVID-19. PBMCs, B-cell-depleted T cells, or T cells were the source of the cDNA or gDNA that made up the material.

In the original analysis: The authors estimated nucleated cell counts from reference gene primer amplification. Generated by immunoSEQ multiplex PCR, the TCRdb table keeps only in-frame clones and is missing some. Clone size and the V and J calls come from that table; the DNA yielded D and trimming. The data show around 60,000 clones, with roughly 71% seen just once and about 29% held by the top ten. The clonotype comes from a human donor in a cohort sampled during active COVID-19. Specimen: peripheral blood.

The CDR3, as DNA: TGTGCCAGCAGTCCTCGCAGCTCCTACAATGAGCAGTTCTTC. Its protein product is CASSPRSSYNEQFF. J is TRBJ2-1 and V is TRBV27, with D unresolved. The CDR3 covers 14 residues. Germline assignment: CDR1 MNHEY and CDR2 SMNVEV (reference sequence). Deletions cut 5 bases from V and 0 bases from J, with 8 bases between.